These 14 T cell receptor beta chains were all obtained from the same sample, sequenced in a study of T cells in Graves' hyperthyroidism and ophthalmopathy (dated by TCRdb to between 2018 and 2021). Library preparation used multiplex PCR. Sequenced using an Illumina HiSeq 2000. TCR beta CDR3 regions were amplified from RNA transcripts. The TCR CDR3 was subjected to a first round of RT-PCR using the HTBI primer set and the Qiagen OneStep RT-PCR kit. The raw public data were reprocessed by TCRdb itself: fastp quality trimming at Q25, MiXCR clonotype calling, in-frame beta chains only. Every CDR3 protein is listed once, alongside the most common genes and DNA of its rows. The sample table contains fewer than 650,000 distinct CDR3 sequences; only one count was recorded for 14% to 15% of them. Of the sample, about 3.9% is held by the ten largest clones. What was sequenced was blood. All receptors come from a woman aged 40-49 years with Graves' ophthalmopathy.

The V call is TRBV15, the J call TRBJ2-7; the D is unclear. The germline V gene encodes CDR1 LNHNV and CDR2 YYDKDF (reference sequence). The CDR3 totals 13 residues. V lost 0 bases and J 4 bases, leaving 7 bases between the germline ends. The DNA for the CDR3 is TGTGCCACCAGCAGAGAACACCATTACGAGCAGTACTTC. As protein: CATSREHHYEQYF.

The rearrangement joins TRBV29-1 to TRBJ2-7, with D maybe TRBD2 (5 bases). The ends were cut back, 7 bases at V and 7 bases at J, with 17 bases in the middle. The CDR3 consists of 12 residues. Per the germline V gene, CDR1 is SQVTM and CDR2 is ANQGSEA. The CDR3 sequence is CSAQGRGGEQYF. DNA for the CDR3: TGCAGCGCTCAAGGACGCGGCGGGGAGCAGTACTTC.

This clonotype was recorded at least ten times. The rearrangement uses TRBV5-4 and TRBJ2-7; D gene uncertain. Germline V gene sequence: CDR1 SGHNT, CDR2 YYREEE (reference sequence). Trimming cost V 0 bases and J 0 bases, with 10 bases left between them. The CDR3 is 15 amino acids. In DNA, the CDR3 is TGTGCCAGCAGCTTGGGATTTAGTAGCTCCTACGAGCAGTACTTC. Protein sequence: CASSLGFSSSYEQYF. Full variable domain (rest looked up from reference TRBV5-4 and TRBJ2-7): ETGVTQSPTHLIKTRGQQVTLRCSSQSGHNTVSWYQQALGQGPQFIFQYYREEENGRGNFPPRFSGLQFPNYSSELNVNALELDDSALYLCASSLGFSSSYEQYFGPGTRLTVT.

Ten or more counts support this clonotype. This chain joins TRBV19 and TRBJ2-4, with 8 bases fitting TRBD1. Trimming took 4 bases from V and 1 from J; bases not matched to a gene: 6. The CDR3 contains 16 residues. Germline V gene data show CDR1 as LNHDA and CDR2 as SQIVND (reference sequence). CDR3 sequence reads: CASSTFQGAAKNIQYF. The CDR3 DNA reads TGTGCCAGTAGTACATTCCAGGGGGCGGCCAAAAACATTCAGTACTTC.

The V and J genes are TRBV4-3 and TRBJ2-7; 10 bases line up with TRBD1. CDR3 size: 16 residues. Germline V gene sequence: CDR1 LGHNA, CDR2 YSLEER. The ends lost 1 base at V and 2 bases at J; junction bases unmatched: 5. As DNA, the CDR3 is TGCGCCAGCAGCCAAGTGGGGACAGGGGCCCCCTACGAGCAGTACTTC. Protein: CASSQVGTGAPYEQYF.

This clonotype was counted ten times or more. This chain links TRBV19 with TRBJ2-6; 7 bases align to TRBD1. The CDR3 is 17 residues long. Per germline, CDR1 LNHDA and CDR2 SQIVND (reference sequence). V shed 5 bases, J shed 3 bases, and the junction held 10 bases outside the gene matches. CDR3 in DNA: TGTGCCAGTAGTCCCCCCGAAGGGGGCGGTGGGGCCAACGTCCTGACTTTC. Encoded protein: CASSPPEGGGGANVLTF.

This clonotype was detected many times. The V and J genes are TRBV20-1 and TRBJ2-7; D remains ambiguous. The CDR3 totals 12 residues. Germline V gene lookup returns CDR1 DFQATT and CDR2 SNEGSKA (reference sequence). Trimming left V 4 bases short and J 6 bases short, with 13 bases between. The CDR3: CSANEVGSEQYF. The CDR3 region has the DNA TGCAGTGCTAACGAGGTGGGGTCCGAGCAGTACTTC.

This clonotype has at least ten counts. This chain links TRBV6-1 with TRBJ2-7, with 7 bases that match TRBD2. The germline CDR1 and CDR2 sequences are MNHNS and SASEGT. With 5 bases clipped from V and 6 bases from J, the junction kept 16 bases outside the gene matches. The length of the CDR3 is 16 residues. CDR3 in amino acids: CASSQYGGGLYGEQYF. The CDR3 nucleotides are TGTGCCAGCAGTCAATATGGGGGAGGGCTTTACGGCGAGCAGTACTTC.

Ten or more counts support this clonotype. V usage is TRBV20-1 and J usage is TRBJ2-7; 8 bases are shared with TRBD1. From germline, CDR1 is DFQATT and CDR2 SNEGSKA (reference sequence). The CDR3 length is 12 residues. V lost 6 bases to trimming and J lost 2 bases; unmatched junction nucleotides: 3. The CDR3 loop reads CSAGGQAYEQYF. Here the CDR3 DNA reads TGCAGTGCCGGGGGACAGGCCTACGAGCAGTACTTC.

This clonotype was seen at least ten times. CDR3 coding DNA: TGTGCCAGCAGACCTCAGGGGGCCTCTGAAGCTTTCTTT. This encodes CASRPQGASEAFF. This rearrangement joins TRBV27 to TRBJ1-1, with 8 bases that match TRBD1. The CDR3 extends over 13 amino acids. Germline V gene sequence: CDR1 MNHEY, CDR2 SMNVEV (reference sequence). V was pared by 6 bases and J by 6 bases, with 6 bases of the junction left unmatched.

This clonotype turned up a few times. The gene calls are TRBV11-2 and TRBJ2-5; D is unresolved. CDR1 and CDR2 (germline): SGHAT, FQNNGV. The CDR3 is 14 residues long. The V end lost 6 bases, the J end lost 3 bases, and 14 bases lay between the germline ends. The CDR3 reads CASSFDVGKETQYF. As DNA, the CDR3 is TGTGCCAGCAGTTTCGACGTGGGGAAAGAGACCCAGTACTTC. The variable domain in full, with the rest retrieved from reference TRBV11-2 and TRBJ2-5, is EAGVAQSPRYKIIEKRQSVAFWCNPISGHATLYWYQQILGQGPKLLIQFQNNGVVDDSQLPKDRFSAERLKGVDSTLKIQPAKLEDSAVYLCASSFDVGKETQYFGPGTRLLVL.

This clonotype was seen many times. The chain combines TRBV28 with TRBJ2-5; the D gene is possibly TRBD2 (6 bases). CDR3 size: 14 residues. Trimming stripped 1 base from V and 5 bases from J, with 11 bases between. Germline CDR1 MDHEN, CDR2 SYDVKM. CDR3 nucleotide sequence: TGTGCCAGCAGTTTATCTACAGGAGGGGAGACCCAGTACTTC. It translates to CASSLSTGGETQYF.

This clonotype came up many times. The CDR3 bases are TGTGCCAGTAGTATGCGGAGGGCCGAAGAGACCCAGTACTTC. This gives the protein CASSMRRAEETQYF. The J gene is TRBJ2-5, the V gene TRBV19; possibly TRBD2 for D (6 bases). Germline V gives CDR1 LNHDA, CDR2 SQIVND (reference sequence). Trimming removed 3 bases from V and 3 bases from J, with 11 bases in between. CDR3 length equals 14 residues. Complete variable domain (other parts from reference TRBV19 and TRBJ2-5): DGGITQSPKYLFRKEGQNVTLSCEQNLNHDAMYWYRQDPGQGLRLIYYSQIVNDFQKGDIAEGYSVSREKKESFPLTVTSAQKNPTAFYLCASSMRRAEETQYFGPGTRLLVL.

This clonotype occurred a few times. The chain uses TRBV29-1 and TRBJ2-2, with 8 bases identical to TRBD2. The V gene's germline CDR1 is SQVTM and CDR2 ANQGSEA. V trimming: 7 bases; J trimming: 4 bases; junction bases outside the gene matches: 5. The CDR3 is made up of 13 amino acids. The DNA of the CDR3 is TGCAGCGGGGGCGGGGGGAGCACCGGGGAGCTGTTTTTT. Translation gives CSGGGGSTGELFF.